One and the same sample provided the 30 T cell receptor beta chains below, sequenced in a study of Graves' ophthalmopathy and Graves' hyperthyroidism. Investigators amplified TCR beta CDR3 regions from RNA transcripts. RT-PCR was first run with HTBI primers, then multiplex PCR in a second round. TCRdb ran MiXCR on the multiplex PCR reads and lists one entry per CDR3 protein. This sample carries around 600,000 distinct CDR3 sequences, more than 40% of them seen once, and the ten largest clones take 3% to 4%. The sample consisted of peripheral blood. The receptor source for this set is an adult man with Graves' ophthalmopathy.

This clonotype was seen ten or more times. The V gene is TRBV7-2, the J gene TRBJ2-7, with D unresolved. V lost 5 bases and J 4 bases, leaving 12 bases between the germline ends. The germline gives CDR1 SGHTA, CDR2 FQGNSA. The CDR3 contains 13 residues. The CDR3 loop reads CASSPRLEYEQYF. In DNA, the CDR3 is TGTGCCAGCAGCCCCCGTCTTGAGTACGAGCAGTACTTC.

The V and J genes are TRBV11-2 and TRBJ2-7, with TRBD1 as a possible D gene (6 bases). V lost 8 bases, J lost 5 bases, and 19 bases lay in between. Germline-derived CDR1 and CDR2 are SGHAT and FQNNGV. This CDR3 region has 14 residues. In DNA form, the CDR3 reads TGTGCCAGCCACCCCTTACAGGGTAACCACGAGCAGTACTTC. Its protein product is CASHPLQGNHEQYF.

This clonotype was found many times. The chain combines TRBV29-1 with TRBJ1-1, with unresolved D. Germline CDR1 is SQVTM and CDR2 is ANQGSEA. Trimming left V 8 bases short and J 3 bases short, with 16 bases between. The length of the CDR3 is 13 residues. The CDR3 spells CSPPRTEDTEAFF. CDR3 coding DNA: TGCAGCCCCCCCCGGACGGAAGACACTGAAGCTTTCTTT.

This clonotype was recorded only once. No conserved phenylalanine or tryptophan is present at the end of the CDR3, so a read error is the likely explanation. The chain joins TRBV7-9 to TRBJ1-2; D possibly corresponds to TRBD1 (5 bases). Germline loops: CDR1 SEHNR, CDR2 FQNEAQ (reference sequence). The ends were cut back, 5 bases at V and 8 bases at J, with 9 bases in the middle. The CDR3 covers 11 residues. The CDR3 protein is CASSGGGGYTL. The CDR3 DNA reads as TGTGCCAGCAGCGGGGGGGGAGGCTACACCCTC.

About this clonotype itself: The CDR3 end shows no conserved phenylalanine or tryptophan, and so a read error is likely. The rearrangement uses TRBV10-3 and TRBJ1-1, with D possibly matching TRBD1 (6 bases). Trimming removed 10 bases from V and 11 bases from J, with 20 bases in between. From germline, CDR1 is ENHRY and CDR2 SYGVKD. The CDR3 is 12 residues long. The CDR3 region is CASSATGSEAFL. In nucleotides, the CDR3 is TGTGCCAGCAGCGCGACAGGAAGTGAGGCTTTCCTT.

The chain employs TRBV25-1 and TRBJ1-4, with 9 bases lining up with TRBD1. The CDR3 totals 17 residues. Germline loops: CDR1 MGHDK, CDR2 SYGVNS. V shed 0 bases, J shed 6 bases, and the junction held 8 bases outside the gene matches. CDR3 DNA sequence: TGTGCCAGCAGTGAATACGGGACAGGGACGGTTCATGAAAAACTGTTTTTT. This sequence encodes CASSEYGTGTVHEKLFF.

This CDR3 reads CASSFPTGANYGYTF. The CDR3, as DNA: TGTGCCAGCAGCTTTCCGACAGGGGCTAACTATGGCTACACCTTC. The rearrangement links TRBV7-6 to TRBJ1-2, with TRBD1 identical over 8 bases. Germline V gene data show CDR1 as SGHVS and CDR2 as FNYEAQ. CDR3 size: 15 residues. V was clipped by 3 bases and J by 0 bases; unmatched bases: 3.

The gene calls are TRBV6-1 and TRBJ2-7; TRBD1 is a possible D gene (5 bases). CDR1 and CDR2 (germline): MNHNS, SASEGT. Trimming took 1 base from V and 2 from J, leaving 9 bases between them. This CDR3 region has 14 residues. The CDR3 reads CASSEGPDTYEQYF. In DNA, the CDR3 is TGTGCCAGCAGTGAAGGTCCGGACACCTACGAGCAGTACTTC.

The V and J genes are TRBV29-1 and TRBJ1-4; perhaps TRBD1 as D (6 bases). Germline V gene lookup returns CDR1 SQVTM and CDR2 ANQGSEA. Between the trimmed V and J ends, which lost 4 bases and 7 bases, there was a span of 10 bases. This CDR3 has 12 amino acids. The CDR3 region is CSVAQGSEKLFF. For the CDR3, the DNA is TGCAGCGTTGCACAGGGAAGTGAAAAACTGTTTTTT.

This clonotype was recorded once. With a much larger clone just one base away, this may be a read error. The rearrangement uses TRBV5-1 and TRBJ2-7, with D tentatively TRBD2 (5 bases). This CDR3 has 14 amino acids. V dropped 3 bases and J dropped 1 base, with 11 bases sitting between them. Per the germline V gene, CDR1 is SGHRS and CDR2 is YFSETQ. CDR3 loop: CASSWSIASYEQYF. CDR3 coding DNA: TGCGCCAGCAGCTGGAGCATAGCGTCCTACGAGCAGTACTTC.

The CDR3 is CASSISQLLPPGNTIYF. The CDR3 DNA reads TGTGCCAGTAGTATAAGCCAGCTTCTCCCCCCGGGAAACACCATATATTTT. This chain uses TRBV19 with TRBJ1-3, with unresolved D. CDR3 length: 17 residues. Trimming removed 2 bases at V and 4 bases at J, with 18 bases between. Germline CDR1 reads LNHDA; CDR2 reads SQIVND (reference sequence).

The chain has TRBV19 and TRBJ1-5; possibly TRBD1 for D (6 bases). Looked up from germline, CDR1 is LNHDA and CDR2 is SQIVND (reference sequence). V was shortened by 3 bases and J by 6 bases, with 12 bases between the two germline ends. The CDR3 extends over 14 amino acids. The DNA for the CDR3 is TGTGCCAGTAGTATCTGGGGGCCGGCTCAGCCCCAGCATTTT. This encodes CASSIWGPAQPQHF.

This clonotype was observed at least ten times. The chain uses TRBV7-2 and TRBJ2-7, with TRBD2 identical over 11 bases. Germline assignment: CDR1 SGHTA and CDR2 FQGNSA. Trimming cost V 6 bases and J 0 bases; bases outside gene matches: 7. The CDR3 spans 16 residues. The CDR3 reads CASRALAGGSSYEQYF. CDR3 DNA: TGTGCCAGCAGGGCTCTAGCGGGAGGCAGCTCCTACGAGCAGTACTTC.

The CDR3 DNA follows: TGTGCCATCAGCCAGGGGTCTACCTACAATGAGCAGTTCTTC. This encodes CAISQGSTYNEQFF. The rearrangement uses TRBV10-3 and TRBJ2-5; D is perhaps TRBD1 (6 bases). The J call is uncertain, as TRBJ2-1 better fits the DNA end. Germline-derived CDR1 and CDR2 are ENHRY and SYGVKD. The CDR3 covers 14 residues.

The chain has TRBV19 and TRBJ1-5, with unresolved D. The CDR3 has 13 residues. Per germline, CDR1 LNHDA and CDR2 SQIVND (reference sequence). V dropped 0 bases and J dropped 6 bases, with 6 bases sitting between them. The CDR3 region has the DNA TGTGCCAGTAGTATAGAGTGGGGTCAGCCCCAGCATTTT. Protein product: CASSIEWGQPQHF.

J is TRBJ1-6 and V is TRBV10-3, with 8 positions matching TRBD1. After removal of 3 bases from V and 13 bases from J, the junction contained 11 bases not matched to a gene. The CDR3 consists of 15 residues. CDR1 is ENHRY, CDR2 SYGVKD, per germline. Written as DNA, the CDR3 is TGTGCCATCAGTGAAGGACAGGGTGGTGATCAGCCCCTCCACTTT. Its translation is CAISEGQGGDQPLHF.

With regard to this clonotype: At one end, the junction sequence differs from germline, possibly due to a read error. The chain employs TRBV10-2 and TRBJ2-5; no clear D gene. The CDR3 has 10 amino acids. CDR1 and CDR2 (germline): WSHSY, SAAADI. The CDR3 coding sequence is TGCGCCAGCAGTGAGATCAGCCGGGACTTC. Its protein is CASSEISRDF.

This clonotype has a count of ten or more. This rearrangement joins TRBV14 to TRBJ1-2, with TRBD1 as a possible D gene (5 bases). V dropped 4 bases and J dropped 7 bases, with 10 bases sitting between them. Germline CDR1 reads SGHDN; CDR2 reads FVKESK. This CDR3 is 12 amino acids long. The DNA of the CDR3 is TGTGCCAGCAGCCCGCAGGGAATTGGCTACACCTTC. Translating it yields CASSPQGIGYTF. The whole variable domain, filled in from reference TRBV14 and TRBJ1-2, reads EAGVTQFPSHSVIEKGQTVTLRCDPISGHDNLYWYRRVMGKEIKFLLHFVKESKQDESGMPNNRFLAERTGGTYSTLKVQPAELEDSGVYFCASSPQGIGYTFGSGTRLTVV.

This clonotype was counted at least ten times. This chain connects TRBV3-1 to TRBJ2-7; 9 bases are shared with TRBD2. CDR1 is LGHDT and CDR2 is YNNKEL in the germline V gene (reference sequence). CDR3 length: 14 amino acids. V gave up 3 bases and J gave up 5 bases; unmatched junction bases: 5. The DNA of the CDR3 is TGTGCCAGCAGCCACCTAGCGGGGTCGAACGAGCAGTACTTC. Its translation is CASSHLAGSNEQYF.

The chain recombines TRBV7-2 with TRBJ2-5; a weak D match, TRBD1 (5 bases). This CDR3 is 13 amino acids long. The V and J ends lost 11 bases and 2 bases respectively, with 15 bases between them. Germline-derived CDR1 and CDR2 are SGHTA and FQGNSA. The CDR3 nucleotides read TGTGCCTGGAGCTCCCAGGGACAAGAGACCCAGTACTTC. Translating gives CAWSSQGQETQYF.

This clonotype is a singleton in its sample. The CDR3 end shows no conserved phenylalanine or tryptophan, and so a read error is likely. V gene TRBV20-1 combines with J gene TRBJ2-7; D is unresolved. CDR1 DFQATT and CDR2 SNEGSKA come from the germline V gene (reference sequence). Trimming removed 0 bases at V and 5 bases at J, with 11 bases between. The CDR3 contains 13 residues. The CDR3 DNA follows: TGCAGTGCTAGAGACAGGAGTGGGGACGAGCAGTACCTC. As protein: CSARDRSGDEQYL.

In the case of this clonotype: In this CDR3 the conserved last residue, phenylalanine or tryptophan, is missing, so a read error is likely. V is TRBV7-2 and J is TRBJ2-7; 8 nucleotides line up with TRBD1. There are 15 residues in the CDR3. Germline CDR1 and CDR2: SGHTA and FQGNSA. The CDR3 nucleotides are TGTGCCAGCAGCCCGGGGACAGGCGGATTCTACGGGCAGTACCTC. This translates into CASSPGTGGFYGQYL.

This clonotype was observed a single time. The genes are TRBV2 and TRBJ2-3; 7 nucleotides agree with TRBD1. CDR1 and CDR2 from the germline V gene are SNHLY and FYNNEI. V lost 5 bases, J lost 0 bases, and 14 bases stayed unmatched. This CDR3 has 18 residues. The DNA of the CDR3 is TGTGCCAGCAGTTTCGACAGGGAAGCGACGGCTAGCACAGATACGCAGTATTTT. The encoded protein is CASSFDREATASTDTQYF.

This clonotype was seen at least ten times. The rearrangement uses TRBV11-1 and TRBJ2-7, with D hard to call. Germline loops: CDR1 SGHAT, CDR2 FQDESV (reference sequence). Trimming took 5 bases from V and 1 from J, leaving 12 bases between them. This CDR3 is 14 amino acids long. Here the CDR3 DNA reads TGTGCCAGCAGCCCACGAGGATCTTCCTACGAGCAGTACTTC. It is translated as CASSPRGSSYEQYF.

This clonotype was seen repeatedly, ten times or more. The chain links TRBV7-2 to TRBJ2-7; no clear D gene. The CDR3 sequence is 12 residues long. Germline CDR1 reads SGHTA; CDR2 reads FQGNSA. The V end lost 8 bases, the J end lost 2 bases, and 10 bases lay between the germline ends. The CDR3 region has the DNA TGTGCCAGCGGAAGGATGGCCTACGAGCAGTACTTC. Translated, it gives CASGRMAYEQYF.

The CDR3 sequence is CASRPYAGGAMNQPQHF. The CDR3 DNA reads TGTGCCAGTAGGCCCTACGCCGGGGGGGCAATGAATCAGCCCCAGCATTTT. The rearrangement uses TRBV2 and TRBJ1-5; perhaps TRBD1 as D (6 bases). V was cut by 9 bases and J by 4 bases, with 25 bases left in between. The germline CDR1 and CDR2 sequences are SNHLY and FYNNEI. The CDR3 has 17 residues.

In regard to this clonotype: Possible read error: a much larger clone is one base away. This sequence joins TRBV7-9 and TRBJ2-5; D is uncertain. The CDR3 extends over 13 amino acids. Germline CDR1 is SEHNR and CDR2 is FQNEAQ (reference sequence). CDR3 in DNA: TGTGCCAGCAGCTTAGAGGGTTTAGAGGCCCAGTACTTC. It yields the protein CASSLEGLEAQYF.

This chain uses TRBV11-2 with TRBJ2-7; D gene unclear. V lost 5 bases and J 5 bases, leaving 19 bases between the germline ends. Per germline, CDR1 SGHAT and CDR2 FQNNGV. The CDR3 loop spans 15 amino acids. The CDR3 nucleotides read TGTGCCAGCAGCGTTGGGAAGGGATATTCTGACGAGCAGTACTTC. Its translation is CASSVGKGYSDEQYF. The full variable domain, in which reference TRBV11-2 and TRBJ2-7 provide the parts outside the CDR3, is EAGVAQSPRYKIIEKRQSVAFWCNPISGHATLYWYQQILGQGPKLLIQFQNNGVVDDSQLPKDRFSAERLKGVDSTLKIQPAKLEDSAVYLCASSVGKGYSDEQYFGPGTRLTVT.

This clonotype showed up many times. The chain combines TRBV7-8 with TRBJ2-7, with D maybe TRBD1 (7 bases). The CDR3 has 14 residues. From germline, CDR1 is SGHVS and CDR2 FQNEAQ. The V end lost 5 bases, the J end lost 8 bases, and 19 bases lay between the germline ends. The CDR3 nucleotides read TGTGCCAGCAGCGCGGGACAGAGGTCTACGAAGCAGTACTTC. Amino acids: CASSAGQRSTKQYF.

The V call is TRBV7-6, the J call TRBJ2-2; D tentatively fits TRBD1 or TRBD2 (5 bases each). Trimming took off 5 bases at V and 2 bases at J, with 15 bases between the two ends. In germline, CDR1 is SGHVS, CDR2 FNYEAQ. This CDR3 comprises 16 residues. The CDR3 nucleotides read TGTGCCAGCAGCCAAGGGAGACAGTTTAACACCGGGGAGCTGTTTTTT. Translated: CASSQGRQFNTGELFF.